This entry describes one TCR beta chain. This entry belongs to a study of PD-1 blockade in classical Hodgkin lymphoma. TCRdb's copy holds only in-frame clones and misses some; the assay was immunoSEQ multiplex PCR. The table includes about 23,000 clones, roughly 90% detected once. Trimming stripped 2 bases from V and 6 bases from J, with 4 bases between. The length of the CDR3 is 11 residues. The V gene's germline CDR1 is SEHNR and CDR2 FQNEAQ (reference sequence). Stated time point: newly diagnosed, previously untreated cHL patient sample. Purification of CD4+ T cells from thawed PBMCs was performed via magnetic negative selection. PBMCs from patients with newly diagnosed, untreated classical Hodgkin lymphoma served as a comparison group for the relapsed/refractory trial patients.

This TCR was sampled from a human donor with classical Hodgkin lymphoma. The sample consisted of CD4+ T cells from blood. V gene TRBV7-9 combines with J gene TRBJ1-2, with D unclear. Here the CDR3 DNA reads TGTGCCAGCAGCTTATCCGATGGCTACACCTTC. Its protein product is CASSLSDGYTF.